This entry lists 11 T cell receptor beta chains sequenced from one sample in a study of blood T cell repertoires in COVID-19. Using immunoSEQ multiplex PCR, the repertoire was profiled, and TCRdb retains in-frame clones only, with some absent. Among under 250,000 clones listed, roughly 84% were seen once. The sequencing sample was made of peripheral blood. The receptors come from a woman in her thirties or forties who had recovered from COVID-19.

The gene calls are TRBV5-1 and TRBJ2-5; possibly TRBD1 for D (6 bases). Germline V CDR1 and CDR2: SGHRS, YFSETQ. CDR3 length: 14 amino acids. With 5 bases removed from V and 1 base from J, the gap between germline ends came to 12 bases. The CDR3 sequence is CASSYGTIQETQYF. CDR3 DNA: TGCGCCAGCAGTTACGGGACAATCCAAGAGACCCAGTACTTC.

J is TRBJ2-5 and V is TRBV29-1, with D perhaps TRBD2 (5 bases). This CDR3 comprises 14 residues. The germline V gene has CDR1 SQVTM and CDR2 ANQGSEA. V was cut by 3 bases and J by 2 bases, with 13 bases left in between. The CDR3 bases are TGCAGCGTTGAGGCTAGCCTCCTTCAAGAGACCCAGTACTTC. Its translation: CSVEASLLQETQYF. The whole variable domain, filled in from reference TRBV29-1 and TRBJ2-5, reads SAVISQKPSRDICQRGTSLTIQCQVDSQVTMMFWYRQQPGQSLTLIATANQGSEATYESGFVIDKFPISRPNLTFSTLTVSNMSPEDSSIYLCSVEASLLQETQYFGPGTRLLVL.

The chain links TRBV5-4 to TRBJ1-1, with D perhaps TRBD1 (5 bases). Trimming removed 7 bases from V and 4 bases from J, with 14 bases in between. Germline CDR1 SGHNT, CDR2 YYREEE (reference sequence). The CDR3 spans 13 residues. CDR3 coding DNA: TGTGCCAGCGAATATCGGGGGGGCACTGAAGCTTTCTTT. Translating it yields CASEYRGGTEAFF.

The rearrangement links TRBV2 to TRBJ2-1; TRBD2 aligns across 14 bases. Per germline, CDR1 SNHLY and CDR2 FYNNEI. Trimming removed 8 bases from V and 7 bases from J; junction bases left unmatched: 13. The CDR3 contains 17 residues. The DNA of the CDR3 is TGTGCCAGCTGGGGACTAGCGGGGGTGCGGACTAATAATGAGCAGTTCTTC. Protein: CASWGLAGVRTNNEQFF.

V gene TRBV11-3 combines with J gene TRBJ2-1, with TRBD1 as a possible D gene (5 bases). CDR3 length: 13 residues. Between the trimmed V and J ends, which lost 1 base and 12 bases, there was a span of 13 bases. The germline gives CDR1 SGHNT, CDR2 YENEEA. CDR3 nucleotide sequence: TGTGCCAGCAGCTTAGGACAGTCAGGATGGCAGTTCTTC. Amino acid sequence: CASSLGQSGWQFF.

CDR3: CASSDGLLYEQYF. CDR3 nucleotide sequence: TGTGCCAGCAGTGATGGTTTACTCTACGAGCAGTACTTC. The rearrangement links TRBV2 to TRBJ2-7; D call uncertain. V gave up 3 bases and J gave up 3 bases, with 9 bases separating them. The CDR3 runs 13 residues. Germline CDR1 SNHLY, CDR2 FYNNEI.

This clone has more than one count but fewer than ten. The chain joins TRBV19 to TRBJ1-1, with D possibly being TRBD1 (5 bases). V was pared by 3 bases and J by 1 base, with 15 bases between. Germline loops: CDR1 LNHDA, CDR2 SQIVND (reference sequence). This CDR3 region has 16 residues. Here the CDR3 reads CASSMSKGFRNTEAFF. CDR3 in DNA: TGTGCCAGTAGTATGAGTAAGGGGTTTCGGAACACTGAAGCTTTCTTT.

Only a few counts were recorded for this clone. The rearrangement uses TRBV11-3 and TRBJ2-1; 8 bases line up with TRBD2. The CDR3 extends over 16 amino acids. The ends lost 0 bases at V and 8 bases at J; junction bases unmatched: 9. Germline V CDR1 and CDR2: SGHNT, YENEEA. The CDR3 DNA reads TGTGCCAGCAGCTTAGATCTAGGAGCGGGGGACCATGAGCAGTTCTTC. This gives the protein CASSLDLGAGDHEQFF.

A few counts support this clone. The CDR3 DNA reads TGTGCCAGCAGCTTAGAGGGCAGGGGGCTTGCTGGCTACACCTTC. Its protein is CASSLEGRGLAGYTF. The V call is TRBV7-2, the J call TRBJ1-2; 8 positions agree with TRBD1. CDR1 is SGHTA, CDR2 FQGNSA, per germline. The CDR3 has 15 residues. V was clipped by 1 base and J by 7 bases; unmatched bases: 8.

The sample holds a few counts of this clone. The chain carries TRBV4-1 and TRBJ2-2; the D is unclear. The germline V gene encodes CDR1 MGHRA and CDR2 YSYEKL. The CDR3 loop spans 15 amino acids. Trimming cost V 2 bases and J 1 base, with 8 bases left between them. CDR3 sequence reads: CASSQLGWNTGELFF. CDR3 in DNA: TGCGCCAGCAGCCAACTAGGTTGGAACACCGGGGAGCTGTTTTTT.

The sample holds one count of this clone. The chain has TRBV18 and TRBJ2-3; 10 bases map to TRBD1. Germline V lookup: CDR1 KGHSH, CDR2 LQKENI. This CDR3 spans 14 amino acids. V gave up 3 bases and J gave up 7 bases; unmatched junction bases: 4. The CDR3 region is CASSPGTGEYTQYF. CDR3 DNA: TGTGCCAGCTCACCCGGGACAGGGGAATATACGCAGTATTTT.